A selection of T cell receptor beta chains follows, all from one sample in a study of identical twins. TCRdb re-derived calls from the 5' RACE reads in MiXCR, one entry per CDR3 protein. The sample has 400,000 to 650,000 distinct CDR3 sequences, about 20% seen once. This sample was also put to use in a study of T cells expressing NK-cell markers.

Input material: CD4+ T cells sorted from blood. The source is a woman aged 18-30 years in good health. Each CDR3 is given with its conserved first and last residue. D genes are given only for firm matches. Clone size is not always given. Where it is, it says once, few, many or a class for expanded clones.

TGCAGTGCTTACGGACTAGCGGGGTCAGATACGCAGTATTTT,CSAYGLAGSDTQYF,TRBD2,TRBJ2-3,few,TRBV20-1
TGTGCCAGCAGCGAAGCGGGAGGACCTTACAATGAGCAGTTCTTC,CASSEAGGPYNEQFF,TRBD2,TRBJ2-1,.,TRBV11-3
TGTGCCAGCTCACCATCGGACGGGCTGAACACTGAAGCTTTCTTT,CASSPSDGLNTEAFF,.,TRBJ1-1,few,TRBV18
TGTGCCAGCAGTTCAGGACTAAGAGCTTTCTTT,CASSSGLRAFF,.,TRBJ1-1,few,TRBV6-5
TGTGCCAGCAGCCGGGACCGGCTTAGGGGGGCCAACGTCCTGACTTTC,CASSRDRLRGANVLTF,.,TRBJ2-6,few,TRBV6-2/TRBV6-3
TGTGCCAGCAGCGCCACGGATTCACCCCTCCACTTT,CASSATDSPLHF,.,TRBJ1-6,.,TRBV7-3
TGTGCCAGCAGCTTTACGTCAGATACGCAGTATTTT,CASSFTSDTQYF,.,TRBJ2-3,few,TRBV7-9
TGCAGTGGGGCAGGGACTAGCGGGAGTGGGGAGCAGTTCTTC,CSGAGTSGSGEQFF,TRBD2,TRBJ2-1,few,TRBV20-1
TGTGCCAGCACCTCTCGCAGCACAGATACGCAGTATTTT,CASTSRSTDTQYF,.,TRBJ2-3,.,TRBV27
TGCAGCGTTTACGGGACAGGGGAATACGAGCAGTACTTC,CSVYGTGEYEQYF,TRBD1,TRBJ2-7,few,TRBV29-1
TGTGCCAGCAGTTTCGGTAGACAGGGAATGAACACTGAAGCTTTCTTT,CASSFGRQGMNTEAFF,TRBD1,TRBJ1-1,few,TRBV27
TGTGCCAGCAGCTTAGCGCCGGGGTACGATGAGCAGTTCTTC,CASSLAPGYDEQFF,.,TRBJ2-1,many,TRBV7-2
TGTGCCAGCAGCCAATGGGGGACCCCAGGACGAAGCTCCTACGAGCAGTACTTC,CASSQWGTPGRSSYEQYF,.,TRBJ2-7,few,TRBV4-2
TGTGCCAGCAGTCCCGGGACAGTCTATCAGCCCCAGCATTTT,CASSPGTVYQPQHF,TRBD1,TRBJ1-5,many,TRBV6-1
TGTGCCAGCAGTTTGGGGCAGGCGAGCACAGATACGCAGTATTTT,CASSLGQASTDTQYF,.,TRBJ2-3,few,TRBV12-3/TRBV12-4
TGTGCCAGCAGTTTGTCGAACGGAGATACGCAGTATTTT,CASSLSNGDTQYF,.,TRBJ2-3,few,TRBV12-3/TRBV12-4
TGTGCCAGCAGAGTGGACAGCCTGAACACTGAAGCTTTCTTT,CASRVDSLNTEAFF,.,TRBJ1-1,.,TRBV2
TGCGCCAGCAGCGCTGGACAGGTCCACAATGAGCAGTTCTTC,CASSAGQVHNEQFF,TRBD1,TRBJ2-1,few,TRBV5-1
TGTGCCAGCAGTAATCTGCCGGGACTAGCGGGCACAGATACGCAGTATTTT,CASSNLPGLAGTDTQYF,TRBD2,TRBJ2-3,many,TRBV12-3/TRBV12-4
TGCGCCAGCGGATCTCCGGGTTCGGCTGAGCAGTTCTTC,CASGSPGSAEQFF,.,TRBJ2-1,few,TRBV5-1
TGTGCCAGCAGTTTAACTAGCGGGACCAGAGAAAGCACAGATACGCAGTATTTT,CASSLTSGTRESTDTQYF,TRBD2,TRBJ2-3,.,TRBV6-2/TRBV6-3
TGCAGTGCTAGGAGGGTAGGGCAGCCCCAGCATTTT,CSARRVGQPQHF,.,TRBJ1-5,.,TRBV20-1
TGCAGTGCTAGAGCACTAGCGGGGGGCACAGATACGCAGTATTTT,CSARALAGGTDTQYF,TRBD2,TRBJ2-3,many,TRBV20-1
TGTGCCAGCAGCTTAGGACAGGTATCCAATGAGCAGTTCTTC,CASSLGQVSNEQFF,.,TRBJ2-1,.,TRBV7-9
TGTGCCAGCAGTTTTCGTACTGGCACAGATACGCAGTATTTT,CASSFRTGTDTQYF,.,TRBJ2-3,many,TRBV12-3/TRBV12-4
TGCGCCAGCACCTTCTGGGGAACGGAGCAGTACTTC,CASTFWGTEQYF,.,TRBJ2-7,.,TRBV10-2
TGTGCCAGCAGTTTACGGCCCCCCCGGAATGAGCAGTTCTTC,CASSLRPPRNEQFF,.,TRBJ2-1,few,TRBV12-3/TRBV12-4
TGTGCCATCAGTAAGGGGGACGACAATCAGCCCCAGCATTTT,CAISKGDDNQPQHF,.,TRBJ1-5,few,TRBV10-3
TGTGCCAGCAGCTTAGAACCCCGCAGCAATGAGCAGTTCTTC,CASSLEPRSNEQFF,.,TRBJ2-1,.,TRBV7-8
TGCGCCAGCAGAAGAGGGGACGTTGCAACTAATGAAAAACTGTTTTTT,CASRRGDVATNEKLFF,.,TRBJ1-4,.,TRBV5-1
TGCGCCAGCAGCTTGAACGGGGGCTTACCTCAAGAGACCCAGTACTTC,CASSLNGGLPQETQYF,.,TRBJ2-5,few,TRBV5-1
TGTGCCAGCAGCCAAGGCCCATACAATGAGCAGTTCTTC,CASSQGPYNEQFF,.,TRBJ2-1,many,TRBV7-2
TGCAGTGCTATAGGGGTTGGACAGCCCCAGCATTTT,CSAIGVGQPQHF,.,TRBJ1-5,many,TRBV20-1
TGTGCCACCAGCAGAGGACCCGCAGTTCCCTACAATGAGCAGTTCTTC,CATSRGPAVPYNEQFF,.,TRBJ2-1,.,TRBV15
TGCGCCAGCAGCTATCTTCAGGGGGAGACCCAGTACTTC,CASSYLQGETQYF,.,TRBJ2-5,.,TRBV5-1
TGCAGTGCCAGAACTAGCGGGAGGATCGATACGCAGTATTTT,CSARTSGRIDTQYF,TRBD2,TRBJ2-3,.,TRBV20-1
TGCGCCAGCAGCTCCCTAGCGGGAGTGGGGGAGACCCAGTACTTC,CASSSLAGVGETQYF,TRBD2,TRBJ2-5,few,TRBV5-1
TGTGCCAGCAGTTCCCGACAGGGTGGCCCAGATACGCAGTATTTT,CASSSRQGGPDTQYF,TRBD1,TRBJ2-3,many,TRBV6-5
TGTGCCAGCAGTTACACCCCACGGAGACGTACCACTGAAGCTTTCTTT,CASSYTPRRRTTEAFF,.,TRBJ1-1,few,TRBV6-5
TGTGCCAGCAGTTGGGGACCGCACAATGAGCAGTTCTTC,CASSWGPHNEQFF,.,TRBJ2-1,.,TRBV12-3/TRBV12-4
TGTGCCAGCAGCTTGGTTCCGGGACAGGGGCGTGATACGCAGTATTTT,CASSLVPGQGRDTQYF,TRBD1,TRBJ2-3,.,TRBV5-8
TGTGCCAGCAGCCCAAAGGGACGGGACCTCTATGGCTACACCTTC,CASSPKGRDLYGYTF,.,TRBJ1-2,.,TRBV7-2
TGTGCCAGCAGACGTAGACAGGGCCCTCTCAATCAGCCCCAGCATTTT,CASRRRQGPLNQPQHF,TRBD1,TRBJ1-5,few,TRBV6-1
TGTGCCAGCAGCCTTGCAACACGGGAGATTGAGCAGTTCTTC,CASSLATREIEQFF,.,TRBJ2-1,few,TRBV7-8
TGTGCCAGCTCACCACCTACGGGGGGGCACAATGAGCAGTTCTTC,CASSPPTGGHNEQFF,TRBD2,TRBJ2-1,few,TRBV18
TGCGCCAGCAGCTTGTACACGGCCGCAACCGGGGAGCTGTTTTTT,CASSLYTAATGELFF,.,TRBJ2-2,.,TRBV5-1
TGTGCCAGCAGTCTGGGACGCCTCCCCACCGGGGAGCTGTTTTTT,CASSLGRLPTGELFF,.,TRBJ2-2,.,TRBV12-3/TRBV12-4
TGCGCCAGCAGCTTCGCGGAGGGGGGTGAGCAGTTCTTC,CASSFAEGGEQFF,.,TRBJ2-1,.,TRBV5-1